These 13 T cell receptor beta chains were all obtained from the same sample, sequenced in a study of T cells in Graves' hyperthyroidism and ophthalmopathy (dated by TCRdb to the late 2010s). The library was generated by multiplex PCR. The listed sequencing device is Illumina HiSeq 2000. TCR beta CDR3 regions were amplified from RNA transcripts. The TCR CDR3 was subjected to a first round of RT-PCR using the HTBI primer set and the Qiagen OneStep RT-PCR kit. TCRdb itself trimmed the public reads at Q25 with fastp, ran MiXCR and retained productive beta chains. Rows with a matching CDR3 protein are joined into one entry that keeps the most common DNA and genes. This sample holds under 650,000 distinct CDR3 sequences; about a sixth were observed only once. The leading ten clones occupy 3% to 4% of the sample. The sequenced material came from blood. Every receptor here comes from a woman under 40 with Graves' hyperthyroidism.

This clonotype has more than one count but fewer than ten. The chain uses TRBV7-2 and TRBJ2-7, with no clear D. The CDR3 has 15 amino acids. Trimming pared 5 bases from V and 6 bases from J, leaving 20 bases between. Germline-derived CDR1 and CDR2 are SGHTA and FQGNSA. The CDR3 reads CASSADQSLATEQYF. CDR3 coding DNA: TGTGCCAGCAGCGCCGACCAATCATTAGCAACCGAGCAGTACTTC. The variable domain in full, completed from reference TRBV7-2 and TRBJ2-7, reads GAGVSQSPSNKVTEKGKDVELRCDPISGHTALYWYRQSLGQGLEFLIYFQGNSAPDKSGLPSDRFSAERTGGSVSTLTIQRTQQEDSAVYLCASSADQSLATEQYFGPGTRLTVT.

This clonotype was seen a single time. The V gene is TRBV3-1, the J gene TRBJ2-2, with D perhaps matching TRBD2 (6 bases). The V end lost 1 base, the J end lost 4 bases, and 13 bases lay between the germline ends. CDR3 length: 16 amino acids. The germline V gene encodes CDR1 LGHDT and CDR2 YNNKEL (reference sequence). CDR3 loop: CASSQVGGYRTGELFF. Here the CDR3 DNA reads TGTGCCAGCAGCCAAGTCGGGGGTTATCGCACCGGGGAGCTGTTTTTT.

This clonotype was observed at least ten times. The chain is built from TRBV20-1 and TRBJ2-5; TRBD2 matches 11 bases. V lost 3 bases and J lost 1; bases outside the gene matches: 4. The CDR3 is 15 amino acids. Germline loops: CDR1 DFQATT, CDR2 SNEGSKA (reference sequence). The DNA of the CDR3 is TGCAGTGCTAGGGTACTAGCGGGAGTCCAAGAGACCCAGTACTTC. It specifies CSARVLAGVQETQYF.

The chain links TRBV28 to TRBJ1-1, with a weak D call TRBD1 (6 bases). V lost 5 bases and J lost 5, with 18 bases in between. The CDR3 extends over 15 amino acids. Germline assignment: CDR1 MDHEN and CDR2 SYDVKM. In DNA form, the CDR3 reads TGTGCCAGCAGTCGACGGACAGCCGGGAAGACTGAAGCTTTCTTT. Residues: CASSRRTAGKTEAFF.

This clonotype was picked up many times. V gene TRBV28 combines with J gene TRBJ1-2, with 7 positions matching TRBD1. Germline V gene sequence: CDR1 MDHEN, CDR2 SYDVKM. The CDR3 runs 15 residues. The V and J ends lost 8 bases and 7 bases, in that order; junction bases with no gene match: 16. Here the CDR3 DNA reads TGTGCCAGCGGCGAGACAGGGTCGGATGTGGGTGGCTACACCTTC. This gives the protein CASGETGSDVGGYTF.

The chain combines TRBV6-1 with TRBJ2-6; possibly TRBD1 or TRBD2 for D (5 bases each). The CDR3 extends over 16 amino acids. V lost 2 bases and J lost 4, with 12 bases in between. Germline loops: CDR1 MNHNS, CDR2 SASEGT. CDR3 region: CASSEWGGGGANVLTF. Here the CDR3 DNA reads TGTGCCAGCAGTGAATGGGGTGGGGGAGGGGCCAACGTCCTGACTTTC.

This clonotype turned up a few times. V gene TRBV5-6 combines with J gene TRBJ2-5; D is undetermined. V gave up 2 bases and J gave up 2 bases, with 10 bases separating them. In germline, CDR1 is SGHDT, CDR2 YYEEEE. The CDR3 is 14 residues long. The CDR3 is CASSFMARQETQYF. In DNA form, the CDR3 reads TGTGCCAGCAGCTTCATGGCTAGACAAGAGACCCAGTACTTC.

This clonotype was recorded many times. This sequence joins TRBV28 and TRBJ2-2; D is unclear. The germline gives CDR1 MDHEN, CDR2 SYDVKM. The CDR3 runs to 13 residues. V gave up 6 bases and J gave up 1 base, with 6 bases separating them. The CDR3 spells CASSFRNTGELFF. The CDR3 DNA is TGTGCCAGCAGCTTTAGGAACACCGGGGAGCTGTTTTTT.

In its sample, this clonotype was seen a few times. A much larger clonotype is one base distant, so this may be a read error. The CDR3 carries no conserved terminal phenylalanine or tryptophan, so it likely arises from a read error. The chain couples TRBV27 to TRBJ2-1; 9 nucleotides agree with TRBD2. The germline CDR1 and CDR2 sequences are MNHEY and SMNVEV (reference sequence). This CDR3 spans 13 amino acids. V was pared by 10 bases and J by 1 base, with 2 bases of the junction left unmatched. Here the CDR3 DNA reads TGTGCCACCGGACTAGCGTCCTACAATGAGCAGTTCCTC. Protein product: CATGLASYNEQFL.

In its sample, this clonotype was seen many times. The chain recombines TRBV11-2 with TRBJ2-3; 9 bases agree with TRBD2. The CDR3 has 15 amino acids. CDR1 and CDR2 (germline): SGHAT, FQNNGV. J gave up 2 bases and V 5 bases, and 5 bases lay outside the gene matches. The CDR3 sequence is CASSLSGSATDTQYF. In DNA form, the CDR3 reads TGTGCCAGCAGCCTTAGCGGGAGTGCCACAGATACGCAGTATTTT.

The chain joins TRBV7-3 to TRBJ2-7; possible D gene TRBD2, 5 bases. The CDR3 runs 15 residues. Germline values: CDR1 SGHTA, CDR2 FQGTGA. Trimming cost V 2 bases and J 4 bases, with 15 bases left between them. This chain's CDR3 is CASSLSGNSMYEQYF. The CDR3 nucleotides are TGTGCCAGCAGCTTATCGGGGAATAGTATGTACGAGCAGTACTTC.

This sequence joins TRBV5-6 and TRBJ2-7; D may be TRBD1 (6 bases). The CDR3 is 13 amino acids. Between the trimmed V and J ends, which lost 3 bases and 5 bases, there was a span of 12 bases. Germline assignment: CDR1 SGHDT and CDR2 YYEEEE. The CDR3 coding sequence is TGTGCCAGCAGCTGGACAGCGGTGAACGAGCAGTACTTC. Amino acids: CASSWTAVNEQYF. The full variable domain, rest sourced from reference TRBV5-6 and TRBJ2-7, is DAGVTQSPTHLIKTRGQQVTLRCSPKSGHDTVSWYQQALGQGPQFIFQYYEEEERQRGNFPDRFSGHQFPNYSSELNVNALLLGDSALYLCASSWTAVNEQYFGPGTRLTVT.

This clonotype occurred many times. This chain uses TRBV13 with TRBJ2-7; D may be TRBD1 (6 bases). Per the germline V gene, CDR1 is PRHDT and CDR2 is FYEKMQ (reference sequence). The CDR3 spans 13 residues. V was pared by 4 bases and J by 3 bases, with 10 bases between. The CDR3 bases are TGTGCCAGCAGCTCCCGACAGGACTACGAGCAGTACTTC. This translates into CASSSRQDYEQYF.